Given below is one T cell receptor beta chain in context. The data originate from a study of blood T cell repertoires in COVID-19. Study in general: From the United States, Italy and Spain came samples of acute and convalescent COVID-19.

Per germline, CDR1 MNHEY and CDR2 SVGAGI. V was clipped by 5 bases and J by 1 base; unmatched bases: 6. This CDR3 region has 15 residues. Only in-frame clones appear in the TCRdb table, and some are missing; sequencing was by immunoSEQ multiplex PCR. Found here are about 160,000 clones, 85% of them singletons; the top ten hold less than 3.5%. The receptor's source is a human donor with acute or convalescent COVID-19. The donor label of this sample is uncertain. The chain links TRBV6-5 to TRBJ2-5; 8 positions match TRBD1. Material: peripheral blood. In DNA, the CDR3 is TGTGCCAGCAGTACCCGGGACAGGCTCCAAGAGACCCAGTACTTC. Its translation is CASSTRDRLQETQYF.